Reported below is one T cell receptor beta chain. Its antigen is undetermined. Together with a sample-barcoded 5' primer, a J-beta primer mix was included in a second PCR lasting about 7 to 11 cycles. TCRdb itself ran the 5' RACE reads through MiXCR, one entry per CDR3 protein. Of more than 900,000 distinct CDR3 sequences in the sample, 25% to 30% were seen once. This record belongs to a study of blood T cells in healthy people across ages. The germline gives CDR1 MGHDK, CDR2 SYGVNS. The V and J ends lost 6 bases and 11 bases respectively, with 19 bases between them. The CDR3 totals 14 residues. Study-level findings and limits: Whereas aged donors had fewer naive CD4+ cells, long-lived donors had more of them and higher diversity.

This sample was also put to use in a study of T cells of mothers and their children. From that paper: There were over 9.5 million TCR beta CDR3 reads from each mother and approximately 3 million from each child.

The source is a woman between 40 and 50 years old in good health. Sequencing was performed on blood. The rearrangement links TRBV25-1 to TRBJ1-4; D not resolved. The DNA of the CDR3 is TGTGCCAGCAGGCCGGAACTGGAGAGAGGGAAACTGTTTTTT. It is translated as CASRPELERGKLFF.